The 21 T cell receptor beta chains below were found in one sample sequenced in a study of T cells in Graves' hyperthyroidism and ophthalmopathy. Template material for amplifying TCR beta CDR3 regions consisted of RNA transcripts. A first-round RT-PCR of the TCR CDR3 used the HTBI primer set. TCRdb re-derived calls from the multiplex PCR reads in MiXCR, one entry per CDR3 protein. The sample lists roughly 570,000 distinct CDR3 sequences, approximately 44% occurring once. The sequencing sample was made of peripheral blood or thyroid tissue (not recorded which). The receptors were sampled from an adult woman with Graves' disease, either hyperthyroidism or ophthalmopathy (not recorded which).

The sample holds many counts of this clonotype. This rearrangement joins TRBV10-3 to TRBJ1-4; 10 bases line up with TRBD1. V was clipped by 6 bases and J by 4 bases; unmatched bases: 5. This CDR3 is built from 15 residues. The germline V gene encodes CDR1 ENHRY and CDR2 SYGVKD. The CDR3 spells CAISDRGQNNEKLFF. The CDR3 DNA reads TGTGCCATCAGCGACAGGGGGCAAAATAATGAAAAACTGTTTTTT.

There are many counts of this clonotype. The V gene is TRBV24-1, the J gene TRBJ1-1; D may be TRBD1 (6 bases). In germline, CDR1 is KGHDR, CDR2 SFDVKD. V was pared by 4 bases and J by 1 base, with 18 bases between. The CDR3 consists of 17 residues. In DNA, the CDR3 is TGTGCCACCAGTGAGCCTACTAACCTGACAGGGAACACTGAAGCTTTCTTT. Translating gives CATSEPTNLTGNTEAFF.

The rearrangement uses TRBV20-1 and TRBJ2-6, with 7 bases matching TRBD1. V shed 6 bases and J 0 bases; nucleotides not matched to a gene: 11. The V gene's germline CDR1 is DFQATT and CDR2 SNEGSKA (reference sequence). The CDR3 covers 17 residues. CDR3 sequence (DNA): TGCAGTGCCACCGAAGGGGGCATCTACTCTGGGGCCAACGTCCTGACTTTC. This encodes CSATEGGIYSGANVLTF.

CDR3 in amino acids: CAWSVQTSSGYTF. CDR3 nucleotides: TGTGCCTGGAGTGTACAGACATCCTCTGGCTACACCTTC. The chain has TRBV30 and TRBJ1-2; no definite D call. Deletions cut 0 bases from V and 7 bases from J, with 12 bases between. The germline CDR1 and CDR2 sequences are GTSNPN and SVGIG (reference sequence). The CDR3 extends over 13 amino acids.

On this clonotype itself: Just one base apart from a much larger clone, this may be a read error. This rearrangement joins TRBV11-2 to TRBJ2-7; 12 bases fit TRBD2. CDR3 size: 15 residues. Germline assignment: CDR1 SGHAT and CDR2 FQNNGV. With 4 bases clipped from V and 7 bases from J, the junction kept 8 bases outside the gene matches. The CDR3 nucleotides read TGTGCCAGCAGCTCCTCTACTAGCGGGAGGAATGAGCAGTACTTC. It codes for CASSSSTSGRNEQYF.

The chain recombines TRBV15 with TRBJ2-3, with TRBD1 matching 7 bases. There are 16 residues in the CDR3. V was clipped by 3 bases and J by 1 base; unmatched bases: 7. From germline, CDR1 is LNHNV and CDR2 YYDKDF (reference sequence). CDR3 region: CATSRYRTGGTDTQYF. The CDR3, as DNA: TGTGCCACCAGCAGGTACAGGACAGGTGGCACAGATACGCAGTATTTT.

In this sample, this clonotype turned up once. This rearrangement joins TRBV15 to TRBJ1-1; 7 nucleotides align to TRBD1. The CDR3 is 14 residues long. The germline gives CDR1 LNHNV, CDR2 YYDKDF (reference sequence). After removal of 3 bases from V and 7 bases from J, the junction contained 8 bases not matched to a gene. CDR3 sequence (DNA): TGTGCCACCAGCAGCTTTGGGACAGTGAGTGAAGCTTTCTTT. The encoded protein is CATSSFGTVSEAFF.

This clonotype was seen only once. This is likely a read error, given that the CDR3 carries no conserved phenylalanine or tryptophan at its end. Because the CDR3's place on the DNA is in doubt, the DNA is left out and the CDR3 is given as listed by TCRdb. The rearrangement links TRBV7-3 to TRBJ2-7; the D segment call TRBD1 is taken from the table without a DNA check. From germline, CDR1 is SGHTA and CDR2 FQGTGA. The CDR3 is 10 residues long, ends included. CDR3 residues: CASSLARLDS.

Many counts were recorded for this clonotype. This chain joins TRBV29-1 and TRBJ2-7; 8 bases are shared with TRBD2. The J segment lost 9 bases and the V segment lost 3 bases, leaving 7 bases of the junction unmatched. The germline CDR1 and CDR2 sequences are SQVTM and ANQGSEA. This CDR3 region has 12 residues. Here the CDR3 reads CSVDSGSQGQYF. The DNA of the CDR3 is TGCAGCGTTGACAGCGGGAGTCAGGGGCAGTACTTC.

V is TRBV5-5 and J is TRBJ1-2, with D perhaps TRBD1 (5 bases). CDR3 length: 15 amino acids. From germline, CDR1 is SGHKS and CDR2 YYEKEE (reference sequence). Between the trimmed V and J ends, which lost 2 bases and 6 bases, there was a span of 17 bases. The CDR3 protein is CASSLRFEGINGYTF. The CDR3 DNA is TGTGCCAGCAGCTTACGATTCGAGGGGATTAATGGCTACACCTTC. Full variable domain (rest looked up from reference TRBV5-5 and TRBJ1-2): DAGVTQSPTHLIKTRGQQVTLRCSPISGHKSVSWYQQVLGQGPQFIFQYYEKEERGRGNFPDRFSARQFPNYSSELNVNALLLGDSALYLCASSLRFEGINGYTFGSGTRLTVV.

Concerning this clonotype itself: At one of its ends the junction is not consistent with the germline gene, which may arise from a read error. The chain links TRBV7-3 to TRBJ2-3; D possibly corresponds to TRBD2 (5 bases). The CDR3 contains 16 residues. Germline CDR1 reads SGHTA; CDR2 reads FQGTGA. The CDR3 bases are TGTACCAGCAGCGGAACTCACACCGCTAGCACAGATACGCAGTATTTT. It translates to CTSSGTHTASTDTQYF.

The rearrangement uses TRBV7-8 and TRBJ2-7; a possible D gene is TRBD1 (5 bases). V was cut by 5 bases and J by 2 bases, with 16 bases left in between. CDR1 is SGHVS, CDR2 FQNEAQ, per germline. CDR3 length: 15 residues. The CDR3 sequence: CASSPTVGQTYEQYF. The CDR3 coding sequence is TGTGCCAGCAGCCCCACCGTCGGACAAACCTACGAGCAGTACTTC.

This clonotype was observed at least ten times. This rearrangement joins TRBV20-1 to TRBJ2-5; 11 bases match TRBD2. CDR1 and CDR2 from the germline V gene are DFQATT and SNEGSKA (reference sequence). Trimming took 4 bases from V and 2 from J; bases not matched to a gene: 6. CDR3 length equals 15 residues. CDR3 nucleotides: TGCAGTGCTAAGGGGACTAGCGGAGAACAAGAGACCCAGTACTTC. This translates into CSAKGTSGEQETQYF.

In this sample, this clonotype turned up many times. The CDR3: CSASRLAAAYEQYF. In nucleotides, the CDR3 is TGCAGTGCTAGTCGACTAGCGGCCGCCTACGAGCAGTACTTC. This rearrangement joins TRBV20-1 to TRBJ2-7; 9 bases match TRBD2. Germline V gene sequence: CDR1 DFQATT, CDR2 SNEGSKA (reference sequence). The CDR3 is 14 residues long. V trimming: 3 bases; J trimming: 2 bases; junction bases outside the gene matches: 5.

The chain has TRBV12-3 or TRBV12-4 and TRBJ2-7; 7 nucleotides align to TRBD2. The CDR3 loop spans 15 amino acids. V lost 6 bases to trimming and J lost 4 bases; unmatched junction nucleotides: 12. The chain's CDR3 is CASSPEGEGTYEQYF. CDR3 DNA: TGTGCCAGCAGCCCAGAAGGGGAGGGGACTTACGAGCAGTACTTC.

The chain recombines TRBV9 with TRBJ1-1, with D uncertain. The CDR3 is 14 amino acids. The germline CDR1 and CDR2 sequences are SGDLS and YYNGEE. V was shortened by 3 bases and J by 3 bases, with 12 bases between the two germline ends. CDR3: CASSGGGLDTEAFF. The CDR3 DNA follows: TGTGCCAGCAGCGGCGGTGGTCTCGACACTGAAGCTTTCTTT.

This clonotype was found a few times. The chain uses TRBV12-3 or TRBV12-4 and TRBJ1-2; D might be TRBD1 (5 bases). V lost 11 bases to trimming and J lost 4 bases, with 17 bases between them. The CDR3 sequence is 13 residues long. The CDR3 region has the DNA TGTGCCGGTGGGGTCGACAGTACCTATGGCTACACCTTC. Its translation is CAGGVDSTYGYTF.

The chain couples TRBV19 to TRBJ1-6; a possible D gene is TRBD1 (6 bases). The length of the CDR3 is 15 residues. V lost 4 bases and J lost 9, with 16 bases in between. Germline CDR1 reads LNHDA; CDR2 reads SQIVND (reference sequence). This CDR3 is CASSTTGGASSPLHF. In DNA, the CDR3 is TGTGCCAGTAGTACGACTGGGGGGGCGAGTTCACCCCTCCACTTT.

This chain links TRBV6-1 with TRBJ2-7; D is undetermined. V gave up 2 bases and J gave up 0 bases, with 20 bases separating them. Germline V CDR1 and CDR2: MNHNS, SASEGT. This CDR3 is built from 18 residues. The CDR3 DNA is TGTGCCAGCAGTGAACAGGCTGTGGAGCGACTTTTCTCCTACGAGCAGTACTTC. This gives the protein CASSEQAVERLFSYEQYF.

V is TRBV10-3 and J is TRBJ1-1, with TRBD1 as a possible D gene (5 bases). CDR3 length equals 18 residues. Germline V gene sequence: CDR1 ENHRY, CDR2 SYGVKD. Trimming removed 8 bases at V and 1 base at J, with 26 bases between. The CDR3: CAIDSAGGAGYGNTEAFF. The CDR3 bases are TGTGCCATCGATTCGGCGGGGGGAGCGGGCTATGGGAACACTGAAGCTTTCTTT.

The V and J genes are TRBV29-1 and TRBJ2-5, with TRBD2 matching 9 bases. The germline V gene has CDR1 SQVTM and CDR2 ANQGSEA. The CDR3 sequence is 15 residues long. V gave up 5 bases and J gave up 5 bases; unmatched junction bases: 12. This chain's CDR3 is CSVPRAGGPRETQYF. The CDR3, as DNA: TGCAGCGTTCCTCGGGCGGGAGGGCCGCGGGAGACCCAGTACTTC. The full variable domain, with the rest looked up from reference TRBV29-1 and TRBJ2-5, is SAVISQKPSRDICQRGTSLTIQCQVDSQVTMMFWYRQQPGQSLTLIATANQGSEATYESGFVIDKFPISRPNLTFSTLTVSNMSPEDSSIYLCSVPRAGGPRETQYFGPGTRLLVL.